This paragraph reports one TCR beta chain. One Seattle source followed patients from active infection through their disease course. The sample originates from a study of blood T cell repertoires in COVID-19. Study-level information: Sources were T cells, B-cell-depleted T cells, or PBMCs; the material itself was cDNA or gDNA.

The CDR3 sequence is 14 residues long. Germline values: CDR1 MNHEY, CDR2 SVGAGI. The ends were cut back, 2 bases at V and 0 bases at J, with 7 bases in the middle. The protocol was immunoSEQ multiplex PCR, while the TCRdb copy is restricted to in-frame clones and leaves out a portion. The table includes 100,000 to 150,000 clones, 92% detected once. Source material: peripheral blood. The receptor's source is a man in his forties or fifties with COVID-19, enrolled during active disease. The rearrangement joins TRBV6-5 to TRBJ1-1; TRBD1 is a possible D gene (5 bases). CDR3 region: CASSYAGMNTEAFF. The CDR3 DNA reads as TGTGCCAGCAGTTACGCAGGGATGAACACTGAAGCTTTCTTT.